This T cell receptor beta chain was profiled in a study of cytomegalovirus exposure and HLA in healthy donors (dated by TCRdb to 2016 to 2017). With respect to the entire study: An earlier analysis of some 550 of the donors reported 250 to 300 Gb of sequence data and around 120 million unique TCR beta sequences from 150 million to 200 million T cells. A handful of DR-DQ haplotypes were handled as single units for association and clustering because linkage in the cohort was strong. A separate validation cohort of roughly 120 different subjects was used in addition to the approximately 700-subject first cohort. All discovery cohort repertoires had been generated using a single sequencing platform. Of the roughly 390 genotyped donors, 65% to 90% fell in the genetic ancestry cluster associated with self-reported Caucasian donors. Typing coverage differed by locus: A, B, C, DRB1 and DQB1 were typed in about 620-630 donors, DQA1 in 500 to 550, DPA1 in 600 to 610, and DPB1 in 472. An early release that covered about 600 HLA-typed donors contained 250 to 350 gigabases of sequencing data and tens of millions of unique TCR sequences. The T cell repertoires of under 750 subjects were profiled by immunosequencing and related to cytomegalovirus serostatus. Donor age, sex, ethnicity and CMV serostatus were compiled alongside the repertoire data. Among roughly 370 genotyped donors of the cohort, an average of about 240,000 unique TCR beta nucleotide sequences were sequenced per donor, roughly 20% of them non-productive. A later analysis re-analyzed previously published TCR beta repertoires from about 600 donors and added high-resolution HLA genotyping to study TCR occurrence patterns. An earlier analysis of roughly 580 of the donors used high-throughput TCR beta sequencing to judge whether each TCR beta V gene segment behaved as functional or pseudogenic. In a later genetic analysis, genome-wide SNP genotypes for about 60% of the 666 donors were used, and that subset was treated as a discovery cohort. To predict cytomegalovirus infection status, the study brought together high-throughput TCR immunosequencing, statistical association of individual TCRs with disease status, and machine learning. Both class I and class II loci were covered by HLA typing, at four-digit resolution. Rather than drawing on any new phenotypic data, the later analysis identified candidate immune exposures from TCR beta sequences and the way those sequences occurred across donors. The study aimed to test whether cataloging public T cell receptors could reveal signatures of past pathogen exposure.

Comment on this clone: Its antigen is unknown. No quality values exist for individual bases; no much larger clone is one base distant.

Reading the germline V gene (reference sequence) gives CDR1 LNHDA and CDR2 SQIVND. The germline V end is reduced by 5 bases and the J end by 6 bases; junction bases left unmatched: 3. The cysteine opens and the phenylalanine closes a CDR3 of 14 amino acids. The kept DNA is CDR3 alone, 42 bases in frame from the first base. The cohort was made up of hundreds of healthy bone marrow donors. At the time of sampling, every cohort member was nominally healthy, though immune exposures that went unrecorded were likely present. The donor tested CMV seronegative, placing the donor among the 350 or so seronegative members of the cohort. Every donor gave a peripheral blood sample, and the peripheral blood mononuclear cells from that sample were used for TCR beta sequencing. Genomic DNA extraction from the blood cell samples was performed with the Qiagen DNeasy Blood Extraction Kit. Libraries came from the immunoSEQ multiplex PCR assay. The multiplex PCR relied on a mix of 60 forward primers for TCR Vbeta segments and 13 reverse primers for TCR Jbeta segments. The CDR3 region of rearranged TCR beta genes was amplified from genomic DNA with a multiplex PCR assay. Amplified TCR beta libraries were sequenced as 87-base-pair reads on the Illumina HiSeq System. As for the original processing: A later analysis counted about 80 million unique TCR beta chains across the approximately 700 repertoires, and 10 million to 11 million of these chains were shared by at least two donors. Raw reads were error-corrected and collapsed into unique sequences by a nearest-neighbor algorithm in which closely related sequences were merged to remove PCR and sequencing errors. CDR3 sequences were aligned to IMGT reference sequences to assign V, D and J gene segments. Each retained sequence needed at least a six-nucleotide match to both a V gene segment and a J gene segment. Rearrangements were called productive when the CDR3 lacked stop codons and stayed in frame with V and J; all others were non-productive. Following IMGT convention, CDR3 was defined as the stretch from the second conserved V-encoded cysteine to the conserved J-encoded phenylalanine. Sequences without an unambiguous match to a single V gene segment were excluded from the earlier analysis of 450 to 750 of the donors. In an earlier analysis of some 590 of the donors, a V segment was called functional when productive rearrangements were above 56.7%, and segregating when the standard deviation between donors exceeded 5%. To diagnose cytomegalovirus status from the catalog of TCR beta chain sequences, a statistical classification framework was built. In a later analysis, V and J genes were assigned by comparing TCR nucleotide sequences against IMGT/GENE-DB human TR gene sequences. A later analysis assigned CDR3 sequences and most-parsimonious VDJ recombination scenarios with the TCRdist pipeline. A later analysis defined each TCR beta chain by its CDR3 amino acid sequence plus V-gene family, and excluded reads lacking a unique V-gene family. To address suspected cross-contamination and a sequencing artifact, a later analysis removed approximately 600 highly shared, low-generation-probability nucleotide sequences. In a later analysis, a clonal expansion index was calculated for each public chain from normalized within-repertoire ranks of inferred template counts. In a later analysis, generation probabilities were computed with a VDJ recombination model fitted to out-of-frame rearrangements, and the resulting probabilities were checked against IGoR. A later analysis scored TCR-TCR, TCR-HLA and TCR-CMV co-occurrence with hypergeometric tests, applying a repertoire-size bias correction to TCR pairs. To estimate false discovery rates, a later analysis permuted the HLA or CMV assignments 20 times. A later analysis grouped co-occurring TCRs with DBSCAN, adding TCRdist sequence similarity when clustering within HLA-allele-positive subsets. Repertoires with fewer than 30,000 or more than 120,000 public chains were left out of co-occurrence clustering, as were about 5 repertoires with anomalous nucleotide sharing. This is the immuneACCESS table as TCRdb keeps it, with only in-frame sequences that have V and J called. A part of the clones is gone; compared with another copy, unresolved V genes explain less than half, and the rest is unexplained. Clone size and V and J calls were adopted from that table, with D and trimming inferred from the DNA. This sample comprises around 150,000 clones, roughly four fifths of them detected only once. The ten most abundant clones make up 13% of the sample.

Paper-wide results and their limitations: A further reported finding was that TCR beta sequences accurately predicted the HLA-A and HLA-B alleles for most subjects in the first cohort. According to the authors, the approach could potentially be generalized to other disease states and immunological phenotypes. A later analysis associated 17,000 or so TCR beta sequences with specific HLA alleles at a false discovery rate of 0.05. While some public TCRs were present in many individuals, most TCR sequences turned up only very rarely across donors. A later analysis reported that several top co-occurrence clusters appeared linked to parvovirus B19, influenza, CMV and Epstein-Barr virus. A later genetic analysis reported fewer N-insertions in productive TCRs among donors in an Asian-associated ancestry cluster than the approximately 670-donor mean. Only TCR beta chains were sequenced in this cohort, and the absence of alpha or paired-chain data limited detectable features. Over 15 rarely observed V segments, including chromosome 9 orphons, were excluded from the earlier analysis of about 610 of the donors because counts were too low. HLA typing was unavailable for some donors at each locus, so association tests used only the typed subset. In the study, 164 TCR beta chains were listed as associated with cytomegalovirus. When HLA alleles, especially DR and DQ, strongly co-occurred, TCR associations were difficult to assign to individual alleles. Broadly in line with IMGT annotations, most TCR beta V segments showed up in productive rearrangements about 87% or about 30% of the time in an earlier analysis of some 590 of the donors. Most CMV-associated TCR beta chains appeared to be HLA-restricted in a later analysis, and the HLA associations seemed to be driven largely by CMV exposure. In a later analysis, the rate of TCR association differed among HLA loci, with DRB1 alleles having the most associated TCRs and HLA-C alleles having the fewest. Correlated functional status among segregating V segments might reflect linkage disequilibrium, but an unknown experimental factor could not be ruled out. Some IMGT-functional V segments, including TRBV6-2 and TRBV6-3, could not be distinguished by the 87-base-pair reads and were therefore excluded. In both the original and validation cohorts, the classifier was reported to diagnose cytomegalovirus status with high specificity and sensitivity. In a later analysis, HLA-associated TCR beta chains were found to be more clonally expanded and to have lower generation probabilities than equally common non-associated chains. In vitro tests confirmed that a few of the cytomegalovirus-associated TCR beta chains recognize cytomegalovirus antigens. An association between a missense DCLRE1C variant and V-gene and J-gene trimming of TCR beta chains was found in a later genetic analysis and replicated in an independent cohort. The sequencing pipeline was judged likely to have produced a cluster of highly shared sequence variants as a technical artifact. Immune exposure information for the cohort was limited to CMV serostatus. The presence/absence analyses assumed that sequencing depth was roughly uniform across donors, and that assumption may not be true.

Source material: PBMCs. This TCR was recovered from a woman in her 50s in good health and CMV-seronegative. This chain is built from TRBV19 and TRBJ1-5; a stretch of 11 junction bases matches TRBD1. In nucleotide form, the sequence is TGTGCCAGTAGTGGGACAGGGGGTCCTCAGCCCCAGCATTTT. Translated, this gives CASSGTGGPQPQHF.